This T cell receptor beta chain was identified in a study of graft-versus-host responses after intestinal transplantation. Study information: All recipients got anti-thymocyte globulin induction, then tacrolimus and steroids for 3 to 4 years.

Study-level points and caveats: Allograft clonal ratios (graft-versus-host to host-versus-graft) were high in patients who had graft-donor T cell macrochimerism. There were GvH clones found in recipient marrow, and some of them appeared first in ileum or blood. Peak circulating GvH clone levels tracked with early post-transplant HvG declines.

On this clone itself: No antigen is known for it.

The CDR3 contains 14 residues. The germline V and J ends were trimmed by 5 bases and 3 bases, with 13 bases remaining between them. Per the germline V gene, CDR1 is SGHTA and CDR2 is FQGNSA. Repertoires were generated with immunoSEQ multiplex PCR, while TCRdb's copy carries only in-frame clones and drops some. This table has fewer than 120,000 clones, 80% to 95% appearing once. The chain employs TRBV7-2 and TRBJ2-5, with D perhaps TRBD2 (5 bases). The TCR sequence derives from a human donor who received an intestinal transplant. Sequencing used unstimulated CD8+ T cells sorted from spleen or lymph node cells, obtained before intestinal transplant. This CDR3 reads CASSPKGLEETQYF. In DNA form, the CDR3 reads TGTGCCAGCAGCCCGAAAGGACTTGAAGAGACCCAGTACTTC.